The rows below give T cell receptor beta chains drawn from one sample of a study of CD8+CD57+ T cells in acquired aplastic anemia. TCRdb reanalysed the reads using MiXCR and keeps one entry per CDR3 protein. The data contain about 42,000 distinct CDR3 sequences, 65% to 70% of them seen just once; the ten biggest clones take up more than 20%. The sequencing sample was made of sorted CD4+, CD8+, or CD8+CD57+ T cells (not recorded which) from PBMCs. The receptors here all came from a human donor in good health, serving as a control. The CDR3 runs from the conserved cysteine through the conserved F or W.

J gene: TRBJ1-1
V gene: TRBV19
CDR3 protein: CASSSGGYTEAFF

J gene: TRBJ1-2
V gene: TRBV15
CDR3 protein: CATSTGQGNYGYTF

J gene: TRBJ1-1
V gene: TRBV19
CDR3 protein: CASNPGGENTEAFF

J gene: TRBJ1-5
V gene: TRBV4-1
CDR3 protein: CASSHELGKMGPYQPQHF

J gene: TRBJ2-7
V gene: TRBV6-5
CDR3 protein: CASRKETFSYEQYF

J gene: TRBJ2-7
V gene: TRBV29-1
CDR3 protein: CSAVGQSIPYEQYF

J gene: TRBJ2-7
V gene: TRBV6-1
CDR3 protein: CASSRLGESYEQYF

J gene: TRBJ2-3
V gene: TRBV29-1
CDR3 protein: CSVGPRWSDTQYF

J gene: TRBJ2-7
V gene: TRBV10-3
CDR3 protein: CAISALGGQGARYEQYF

J gene: TRBJ2-7
V gene: TRBV2
CDR3 protein: CASTAISYEQYF

J gene: TRBJ1-1
V gene: TRBV6-1
CDR3 protein: CASSRQMNTEAFF

J gene: TRBJ2-1
V gene: TRBV19
CDR3 protein: CASSMSGNEQFF

J gene: TRBJ2-2
V gene: TRBV7-3
CDR3 protein: CASSFSPGTGELFF

J gene: TRBJ2-1
V gene: TRBV18
CDR3 protein: CASSPELAGVNEQFF

J gene: TRBJ2-1
V gene: TRBV19
CDR3 protein: CASKVGTGNNEQFF

J gene: TRBJ2-7
V gene: TRBV10-3
CDR3 protein: CASGQGAPGEQYF

J gene: TRBJ1-1
V gene: TRBV29-1
CDR3 protein: CSPRDRLNTEAFF

J gene: TRBJ1-6
V gene: TRBV5-4
CDR3 protein: CASSLNRALGSPLHF

J gene: TRBJ1-2
V gene: TRBV7-7
CDR3 protein: CASSLEGSGVYGYTF

J gene: TRBJ2-7
V gene: TRBV7-9
CDR3 protein: CASSPSASEQYF

J gene: TRBJ1-5
V gene: TRBV20-1
CDR3 protein: CSARNQDNQPQHF

J gene: TRBJ1-2
V gene: TRBV2
CDR3 protein: CASTWQGSDGYTF

J gene: TRBJ2-7
V gene: TRBV7-2
CDR3 protein: CASSFAGGNEQYF

J gene: TRBJ2-1
V gene: TRBV29-1
CDR3 protein: CSVDGVSIYEQFF

J gene: TRBJ1-4
V gene: TRBV28
CDR3 protein: CASRRTGFREKLFF

J gene: TRBJ2-3
V gene: TRBV6-1
CDR3 protein: CASSVTSGGASDTQYF

J gene: NA
V gene: TRBV25-1
CDR3 protein: CASSSREGQGADEQYF

J gene: TRBJ2-5
V gene: TRBV5-4
CDR3 protein: CASSLVSEETQYF

J gene: TRBJ1-2
V gene: TRBV9
CDR3 protein: CASSGYQGDGYTF

J gene: TRBJ2-5
V gene: TRBV27
CDR3 protein: CASSLLGGDETQYF

J gene: TRBJ1-2
V gene: TRBV10-3
CDR3 protein: CATKIDTEYGYTF

J gene: TRBJ2-3
V gene: TRBV29-1
CDR3 protein: CSVQGQGATTDTQYF

J gene: TRBJ2-7
V gene: TRBV25-1
CDR3 protein: CASSDVGGGLSYEQYF

J gene: TRBJ1-1
V gene: TRBV25-1
CDR3 protein: CASSNRRNTEAFF

J gene: TRBJ1-2
V gene: TRBV7-2
CDR3 protein: CASEQGAYGYTF

J gene: TRBJ1-2
V gene: TRBV29-1
CDR3 protein: CSVEGHYTF

J gene: TRBJ1-6
V gene: TRBV15
CDR3 protein: CATSRGTGTNSPLHF

J gene: TRBJ2-7
V gene: TRBV20-1
CDR3 protein: CSCARRANERYF

J gene: TRBJ1-1
V gene: TRBV19
CDR3 protein: CASSRDGTGGTEAFF

J gene: TRBJ2-3
V gene: TRBV11-1
CDR3 protein: CASSWASSSTDTQYF

J gene: TRBJ2-3
V gene: TRBV10-3
CDR3 protein: CAISELYRQYF

J gene: TRBJ1-1
V gene: TRBV19
CDR3 protein: CASSTGTNTEAFF

J gene: TRBJ2-1
V gene: TRBV29-1
CDR3 protein: CSVEDQGSF